The clone carrying this T cell receptor (beta chain) was seen repeatedly, ten times or more. Its target is unknown. These data are taken from a study of regulatory T cells in long-lasting Graves disease. Notes on the study in general: Persistent Graves' cases showed lower TCR diversity than newly diagnosed cases.

Both iRepertoire HTBI primers and Arm-PCR of CDR3 regions were used to build the TCR beta libraries. TCRdb independently ran MiXCR on the multiplex PCR reads; one entry per CDR3 protein. The sample holds 620,000 or so distinct CDR3 sequences, approximately 15% seen once. The sample's time point: newly diagnosed GD, antithyroid drugs for less than 3 months. RNA isolated from PBMCs was used to make the TCR library. As a group, patients came from one endocrinology department in Xi'an, China. In germline, CDR1 is LGHDT, CDR2 YNNKEL (reference sequence). This CDR3 has 15 amino acids. V was clipped by 4 bases and J by 2 bases, with 13 bases between them. The data also belong to a second study, concerning T cells in Graves' hyperthyroidism and ophthalmopathy. That source reports: First-round RT-PCR with HTBI primers amplified the TCR CDR3 region.

The rearrangement uses TRBV3-1 and TRBJ2-3; D gene uncertain. The TCR originated in a woman aged 25-40 years with Graves disease. Sequences were derived from peripheral blood mononuclear cells (PBMCs), sampled at new diagnosis, from a patient treated with antithyroid drugs. The CDR3 is CASSRYLNPTDTQYF. The CDR3 bases are TGTGCCAGCAGCCGATACCTCAACCCCACAGATACGCAGTATTTT.